The clone carrying this T cell receptor beta chain was counted many times. Antigen specificity is unknown. The data are from a study of molecular identifiers for immune sequencing clone quantification. Study-wide results and limits: Detecting spiked Jurkat TCR RNA from one cell among about a million naive cells was reportedly possible.

MiXCR, applied by TCRdb to the PCR reads, yields one record per CDR3 protein. The sample consists of about half a million distinct CDR3 sequences, about a fifth of them appearing once. CDR3 length: 14 residues. Trimming cost V 4 bases and J 5 bases; bases outside gene matches: 5. CDR1 and CDR2 from the germline V gene are MNHEY and SVGAGI. The receptor was isolated from a human donor in good health. Some libraries in this study had Jurkat cell RNA spiked in. The chain couples TRBV6-5 to TRBJ1-5; the match to TRBD1 covers 7 bases. What was sequenced was naive CD8+ T cells from blood, with Jurkat cell RNA spiked in. The subset is: FACS-sorted CD8+CD4-CCR7+CD45RA+ naive T cells. The CDR3 is CASSFRQGHQPQHF. The CDR3, as DNA: TGTGCCAGCAGTTTCCGACAGGGCCATCAGCCCCAGCATTTT.